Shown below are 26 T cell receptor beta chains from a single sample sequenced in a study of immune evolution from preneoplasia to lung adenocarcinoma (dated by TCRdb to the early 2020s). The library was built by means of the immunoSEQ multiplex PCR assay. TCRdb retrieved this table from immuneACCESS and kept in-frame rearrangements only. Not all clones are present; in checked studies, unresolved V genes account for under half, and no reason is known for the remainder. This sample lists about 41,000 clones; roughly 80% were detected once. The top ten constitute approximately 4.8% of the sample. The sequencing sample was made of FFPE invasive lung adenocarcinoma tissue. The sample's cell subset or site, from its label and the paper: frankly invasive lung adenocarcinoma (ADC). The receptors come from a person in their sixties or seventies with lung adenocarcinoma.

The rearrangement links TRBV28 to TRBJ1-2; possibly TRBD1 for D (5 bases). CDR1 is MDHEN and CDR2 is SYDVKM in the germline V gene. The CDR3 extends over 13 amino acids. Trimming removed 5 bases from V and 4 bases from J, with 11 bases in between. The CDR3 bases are TGTGCCAGCAGTGAAATGGGGGGCTATGGCTACACCTTC. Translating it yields CASSEMGGYGYTF.

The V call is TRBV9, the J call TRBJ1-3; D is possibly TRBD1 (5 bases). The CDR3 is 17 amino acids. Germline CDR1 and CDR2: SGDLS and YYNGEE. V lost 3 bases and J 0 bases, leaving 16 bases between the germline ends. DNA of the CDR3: TGTGCCAGCAGCGATCAGGGCCCTACGAGCTCTGGAAACACCATATATTTT. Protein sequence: CASSDQGPTSSGNTIYF.

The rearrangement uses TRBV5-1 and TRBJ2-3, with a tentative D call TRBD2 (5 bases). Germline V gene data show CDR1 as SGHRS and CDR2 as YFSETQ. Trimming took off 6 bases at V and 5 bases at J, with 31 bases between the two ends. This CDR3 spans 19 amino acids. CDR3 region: CASNSLGSDPTQVGDTQYF. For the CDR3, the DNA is TGCGCCAGCAACTCCCTTGGGAGCGACCCAACCCAAGTTGGAGATACGCAGTATTTT.

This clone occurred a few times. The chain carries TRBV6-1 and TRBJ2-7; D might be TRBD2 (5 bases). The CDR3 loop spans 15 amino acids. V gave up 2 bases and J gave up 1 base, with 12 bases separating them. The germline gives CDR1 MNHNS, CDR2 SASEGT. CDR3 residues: CASSETLAGSYEQYF. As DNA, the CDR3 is TGTGCCAGCAGTGAAACCCTAGCCGGGTCCTACGAGCAGTACTTC.

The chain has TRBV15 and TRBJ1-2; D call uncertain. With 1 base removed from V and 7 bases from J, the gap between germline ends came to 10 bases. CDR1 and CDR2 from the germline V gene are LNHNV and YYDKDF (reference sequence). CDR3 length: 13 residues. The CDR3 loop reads CATSRGGLSGYTF. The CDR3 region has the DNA TGTGCCACCAGCAGAGGTGGCTTGAGTGGCTACACCTTC.

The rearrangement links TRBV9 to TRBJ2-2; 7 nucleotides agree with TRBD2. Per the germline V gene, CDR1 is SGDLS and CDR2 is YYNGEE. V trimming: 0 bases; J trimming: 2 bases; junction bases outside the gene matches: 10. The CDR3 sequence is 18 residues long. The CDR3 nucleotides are TGTGCCAGCAGCGTAGGGTCGGGGAGGGCCGTAAACACCGGGGAGCTGTTTTTT. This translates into CASSVGSGRAVNTGELFF.

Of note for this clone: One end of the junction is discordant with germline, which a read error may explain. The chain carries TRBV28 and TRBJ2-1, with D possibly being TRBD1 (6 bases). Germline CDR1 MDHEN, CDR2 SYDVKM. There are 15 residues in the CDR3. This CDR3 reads CASRRNRDPYNKQFF. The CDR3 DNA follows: TGTGCCAGCAGGCGAAACAGGGACCCCTACAATAAGCAGTTCTTC.

CDR3 in DNA: TGCGCCAGCAGTGAGAATGGGGACAGACCCCAGTACTTC. Encoded protein: CASSENGDRPQYF. The rearrangement links TRBV10-2 to TRBJ2-7; the match to TRBD1 covers 7 bases. Germline loops: CDR1 WSHSY, CDR2 SAAADI. The length of the CDR3 is 13 residues. Losses at the gene ends were 2 bases for V and 10 bases for J; bases not matched to a gene: 8.

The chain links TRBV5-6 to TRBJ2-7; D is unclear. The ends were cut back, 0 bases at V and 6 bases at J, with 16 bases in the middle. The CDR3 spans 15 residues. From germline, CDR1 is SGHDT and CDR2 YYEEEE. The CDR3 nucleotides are TGTGCCAGCAGCTTGGACTCCCGGACCACCTCCGAGCAGTACTTC. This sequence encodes CASSLDSRTTSEQYF.

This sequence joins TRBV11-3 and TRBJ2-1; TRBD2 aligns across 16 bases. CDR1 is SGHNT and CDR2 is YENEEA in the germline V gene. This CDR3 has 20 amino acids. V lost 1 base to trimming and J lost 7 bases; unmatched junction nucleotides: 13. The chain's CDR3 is CASSLAPGTSGRAGENEQFF. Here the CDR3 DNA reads TGTGCCAGCAGCTTAGCCCCCGGGACTAGCGGGAGGGCCGGAGAGAATGAGCAGTTCTTC. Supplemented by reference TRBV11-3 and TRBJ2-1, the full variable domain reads EAGVVQSPRYKIIEKKQPVAFWCNPISGHNTLYWYLQNLGQGPELLIRYENEEAVDDSQLPKDRFSAERLKGVDSTLKIQPAELGDSAVYLCASSLAPGTSGRAGENEQFFGPGTRLTVL.

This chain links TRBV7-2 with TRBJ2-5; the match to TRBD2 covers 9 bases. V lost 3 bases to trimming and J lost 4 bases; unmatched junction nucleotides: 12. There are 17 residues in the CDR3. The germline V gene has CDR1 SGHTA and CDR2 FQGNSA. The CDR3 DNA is TGTGCCAGCAGCTTCCCCACAACAGCGGGAGGAGGAGAGACCCAGTACTTC. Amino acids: CASSFPTTAGGGETQYF.

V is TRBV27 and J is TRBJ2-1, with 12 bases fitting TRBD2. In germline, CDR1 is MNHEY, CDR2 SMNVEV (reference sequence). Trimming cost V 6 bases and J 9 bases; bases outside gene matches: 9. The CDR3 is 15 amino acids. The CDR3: CASSTLAGGRGEQFF. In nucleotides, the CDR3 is TGTGCCAGCAGCACTCTAGCGGGAGGGCGGGGTGAGCAGTTCTTC.

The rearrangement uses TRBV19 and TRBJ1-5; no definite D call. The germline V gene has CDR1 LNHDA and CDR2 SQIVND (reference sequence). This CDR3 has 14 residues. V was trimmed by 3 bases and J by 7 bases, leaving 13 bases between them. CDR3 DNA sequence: TGTGCCAGTAGTATTTCGGGTCTGGGACAGCCCCAGCATTTT. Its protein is CASSISGLGQPQHF. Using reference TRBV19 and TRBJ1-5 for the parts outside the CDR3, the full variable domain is DGGITQSPKYLFRKEGQNVTLSCEQNLNHDAMYWYRQDPGQGLRLIYYSQIVNDFQKGDIAEGYSVSREKKESFPLTVTSAQKNPTAFYLCASSISGLGQPQHFGDGTRLSIL.

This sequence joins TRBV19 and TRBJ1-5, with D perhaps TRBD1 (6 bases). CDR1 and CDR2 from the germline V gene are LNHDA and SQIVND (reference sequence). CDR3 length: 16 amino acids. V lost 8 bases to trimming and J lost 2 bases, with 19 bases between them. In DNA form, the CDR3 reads TGTGCCAGTTCCGAGGGGGGAGGAGGGCGCAATCAGCCCCAGCATTTT. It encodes CASSEGGGGRNQPQHF. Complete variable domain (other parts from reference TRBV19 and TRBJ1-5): DGGITQSPKYLFRKEGQNVTLSCEQNLNHDAMYWYRQDPGQGLRLIYYSQIVNDFQKGDIAEGYSVSREKKESFPLTVTSAQKNPTAFYLCASSEGGGGRNQPQHFGDGTRLSIL.

The CDR3 DNA reads TGTGCCAGAAGACGGGACAGGGGAATTTGCACCGGGGAGCTGTTTTTT. Its protein is CARRRDRGICTGELFF. V is TRBV5-3 and J is TRBJ2-2, with 10 nucleotides matching TRBD1. TRBV5-3 is an ORF, with its function uncertain. Losses at the gene ends were 5 bases for V and 4 bases for J; bases not matched to a gene: 8. CDR3 size: 16 residues.

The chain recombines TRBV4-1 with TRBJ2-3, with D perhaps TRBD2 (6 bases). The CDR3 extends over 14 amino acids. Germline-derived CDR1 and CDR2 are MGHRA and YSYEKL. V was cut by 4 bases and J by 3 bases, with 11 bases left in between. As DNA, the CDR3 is TGCGCCAGCAGCCTCTCGGGAGAGACAGATACGCAGTATTTT. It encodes CASSLSGETDTQYF.

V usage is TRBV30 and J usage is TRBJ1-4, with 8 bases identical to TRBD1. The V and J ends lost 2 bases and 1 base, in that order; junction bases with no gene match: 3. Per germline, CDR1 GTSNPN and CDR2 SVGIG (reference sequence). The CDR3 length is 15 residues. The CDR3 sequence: CAWSRTGGTNEKLFF. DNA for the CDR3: TGTGCCTGGAGTCGAACAGGGGGAACTAATGAAAAACTGTTTTTT.

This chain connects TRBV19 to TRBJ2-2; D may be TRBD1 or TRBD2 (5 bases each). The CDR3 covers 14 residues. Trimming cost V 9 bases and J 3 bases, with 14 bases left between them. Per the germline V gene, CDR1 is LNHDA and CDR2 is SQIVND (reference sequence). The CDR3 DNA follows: TGTGCCAGCAACTCTCGGGGCCACACCGGGGAGCTGTTTTTT. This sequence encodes CASNSRGHTGELFF.

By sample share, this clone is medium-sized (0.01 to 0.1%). CDR3 sequence: CATSRAQHNEQFF. CDR3 nucleotide sequence: TGTGCCACCAGCCGGGCCCAACACAATGAGCAGTTCTTC. The chain uses TRBV15 and TRBJ2-1, with D hard to call. V lost 5 bases and J lost 5, with 10 bases in between. Germline V gene lookup returns CDR1 LNHNV and CDR2 YYDKDF (reference sequence). This CDR3 has 13 amino acids.

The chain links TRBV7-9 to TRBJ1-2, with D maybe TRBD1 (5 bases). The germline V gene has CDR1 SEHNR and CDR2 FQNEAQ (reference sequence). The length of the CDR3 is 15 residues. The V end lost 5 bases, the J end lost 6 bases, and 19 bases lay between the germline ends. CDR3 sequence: CASSLPWRGENGYTF. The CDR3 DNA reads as TGTGCCAGCAGCCTACCTTGGAGGGGAGAAAATGGCTACACCTTC. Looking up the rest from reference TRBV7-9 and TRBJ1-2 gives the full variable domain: DTGVSQNPRHKITKRGQNVTFRCDPISEHNRLYWYRQTLGQGPEFLTYFQNEAQLEKSRLLSDRFSAERPKGSFSTLEIQRTEQGDSAMYLCASSLPWRGENGYTFGSGTRLTVV.

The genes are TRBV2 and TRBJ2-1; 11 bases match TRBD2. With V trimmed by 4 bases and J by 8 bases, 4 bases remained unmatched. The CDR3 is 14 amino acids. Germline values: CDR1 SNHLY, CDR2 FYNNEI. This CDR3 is CASSVLAGADEQFF. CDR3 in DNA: TGTGCCAGCAGTGTACTAGCGGGAGCCGATGAGCAGTTCTTC. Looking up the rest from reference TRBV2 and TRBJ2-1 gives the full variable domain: EPEVTQTPSHQVTQMGQEVILRCVPISNHLYFYWYRQILGQKVEFLVSFYNNEISEKSEIFDDQFSVERPDGSNFTLKIRSTKLEDSAMYFCASSVLAGADEQFFGPGTRLTVL.

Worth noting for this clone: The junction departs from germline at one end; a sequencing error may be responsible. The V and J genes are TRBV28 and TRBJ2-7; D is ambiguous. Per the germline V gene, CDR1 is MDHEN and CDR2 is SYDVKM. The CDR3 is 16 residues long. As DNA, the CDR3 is TGTACCAGCAGTTTACGACTCCTTGCGGTCTCCTACGAGCAGTACTTC. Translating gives CTSSLRLLAVSYEQYF.

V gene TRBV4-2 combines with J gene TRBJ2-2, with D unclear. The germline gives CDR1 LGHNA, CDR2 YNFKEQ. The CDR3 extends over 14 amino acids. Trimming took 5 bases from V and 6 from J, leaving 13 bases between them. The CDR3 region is CASSRGAGAGELFF. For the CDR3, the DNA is TGTGCCAGCAGCAGAGGTGCTGGGGCCGGGGAGCTGTTTTTT.

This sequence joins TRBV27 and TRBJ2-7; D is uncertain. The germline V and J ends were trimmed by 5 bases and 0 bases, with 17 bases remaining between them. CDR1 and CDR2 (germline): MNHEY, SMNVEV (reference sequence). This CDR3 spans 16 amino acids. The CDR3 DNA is TGTGCCAGCAGTCCAACTCTCGTACCACTCTCCTACGAGCAGTACTTC. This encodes CASSPTLVPLSYEQYF.

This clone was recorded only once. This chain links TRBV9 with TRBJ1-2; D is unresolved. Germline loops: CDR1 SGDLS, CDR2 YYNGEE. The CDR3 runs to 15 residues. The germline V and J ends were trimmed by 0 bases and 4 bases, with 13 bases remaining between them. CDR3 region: CASSVDSPALYGYTF. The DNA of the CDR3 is TGTGCCAGCAGCGTAGACTCTCCGGCCCTCTATGGCTACACCTTC.

The CDR3 here is CASGLDFGGGNQPQHF. The CDR3 region has the DNA TGTGCTAGTGGTTTGGACTTTGGGGGAGGCAATCAGCCCCAGCATTTT. V is TRBV12-5 and J is TRBJ1-5; possibly TRBD1 for D (5 bases). V was clipped by 1 base and J by 2 bases, with 12 bases between them. The CDR3 consists of 16 residues. Germline assignment: CDR1 LGHNT and CDR2 FRNRAP.